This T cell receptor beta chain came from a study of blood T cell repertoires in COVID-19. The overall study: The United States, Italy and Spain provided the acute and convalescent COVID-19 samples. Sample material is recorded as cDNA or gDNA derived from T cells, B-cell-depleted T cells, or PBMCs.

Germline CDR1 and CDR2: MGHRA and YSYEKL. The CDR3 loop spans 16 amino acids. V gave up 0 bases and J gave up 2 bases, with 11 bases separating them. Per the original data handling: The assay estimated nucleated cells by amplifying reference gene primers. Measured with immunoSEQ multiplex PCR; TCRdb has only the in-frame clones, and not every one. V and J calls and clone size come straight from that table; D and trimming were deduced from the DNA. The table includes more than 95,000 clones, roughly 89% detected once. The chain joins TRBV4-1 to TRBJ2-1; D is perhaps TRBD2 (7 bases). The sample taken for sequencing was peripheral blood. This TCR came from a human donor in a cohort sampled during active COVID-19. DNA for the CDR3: TGCGCCAGCAGCCAAGATCGGGGGGCCACCTACAATGAGCAGTTCTTC. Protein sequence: CASSQDRGATYNEQFF.